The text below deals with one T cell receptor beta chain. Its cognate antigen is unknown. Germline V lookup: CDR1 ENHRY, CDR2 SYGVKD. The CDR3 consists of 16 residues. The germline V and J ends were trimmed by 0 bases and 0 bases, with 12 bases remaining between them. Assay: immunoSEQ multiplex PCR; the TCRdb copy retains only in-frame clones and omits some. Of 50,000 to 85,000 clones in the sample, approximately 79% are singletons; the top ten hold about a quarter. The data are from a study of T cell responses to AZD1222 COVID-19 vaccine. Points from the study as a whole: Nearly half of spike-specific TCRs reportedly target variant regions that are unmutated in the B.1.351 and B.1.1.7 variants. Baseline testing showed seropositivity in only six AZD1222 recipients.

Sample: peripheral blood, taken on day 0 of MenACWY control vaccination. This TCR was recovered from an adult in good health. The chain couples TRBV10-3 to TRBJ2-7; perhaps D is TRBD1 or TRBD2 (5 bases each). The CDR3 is CAISESGTVASYEQYF. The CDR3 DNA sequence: TGTGCCATCAGTGAGTCGGGGACCGTAGCCTCCTACGAGCAGTACTTC.